The TCR beta chain under discussion was sequenced for a study of identical twins. V was clipped by 1 base and J by 5 bases, with 14 bases between them. CDR3 length: 15 residues. Germline V gene sequence: CDR1 SGHTA, CDR2 FQGNSA. Study-level results: Insertion counts were lower in abundant cord blood beta clonotypes, a trend that memory repertoires did not show. For out-of-frame alpha sequences shared by twins, low generation probability was in excess.

In this sample, this clonotype turned up a few times. Its antigen is unknown. With template switching, a universal primer site was added, and the cDNA carried unique molecular identifiers. TCRdb re-derived calls from the 5' RACE reads in MiXCR, one entry per CDR3 protein. The sample records approximately 500,000 distinct CDR3 sequences, roughly 15% being singletons. This sample was shared with a second study, whose subject was yellow fever vaccine responses in identical twins.

The material sequenced was CD4+ T cells sorted from blood. J is TRBJ1-1 and V is TRBV7-2, with TRBD1 as a possible D gene (5 bases). The TCR was taken from a woman aged 18-29 years in good health. The CDR3 sequence: CASSLDPPGVTEAFF. The CDR3 region has the DNA TGTGCCAGCAGCTTAGACCCACCGGGGGTAACTGAAGCTTTCTTT.